This T cell receptor beta chain was captured by sequencing in a study of T cells in Graves' hyperthyroidism and ophthalmopathy. Study results and caveats: Ophthalmopathy was model-predicted a median approximately six months pre-onset.

This clonotype was recorded at least ten times. Its antigen is not identified. The CDR3 extends over 16 amino acids. The germline CDR1 and CDR2 sequences are KGHDR and SFDVKD. Trimming cost V 4 bases and J 8 bases; bases outside gene matches: 8. If no ophthalmopathy progression occurred within 18 months, Graves' hyperthyroidism was stable. Diagnosis of hyperthyroidism was new in patients aged 18 to 65, and its duration was under 2 months. TCR beta CDR3 regions were amplified from RNA. Using the HTBI primer set, a first-round RT-PCR was run on the TCR CDR3. TCRdb itself ran the multiplex PCR reads through MiXCR, one entry per CDR3 protein. The sample has some 500,000 distinct CDR3 sequences; about 15% are singletons.

The receptor was derived from a woman aged 18-29 years with Graves' hyperthyroidism. Material for sequencing was blood. J is TRBJ2-1 and V is TRBV24-1; 12 bases are shared with TRBD2. Here the CDR3 DNA reads TGTGCCACCAGTGACCCTTCACTAGCGGGAGGCTATGAGCAGTTCTTC. Translated: CATSDPSLAGGYEQFF.